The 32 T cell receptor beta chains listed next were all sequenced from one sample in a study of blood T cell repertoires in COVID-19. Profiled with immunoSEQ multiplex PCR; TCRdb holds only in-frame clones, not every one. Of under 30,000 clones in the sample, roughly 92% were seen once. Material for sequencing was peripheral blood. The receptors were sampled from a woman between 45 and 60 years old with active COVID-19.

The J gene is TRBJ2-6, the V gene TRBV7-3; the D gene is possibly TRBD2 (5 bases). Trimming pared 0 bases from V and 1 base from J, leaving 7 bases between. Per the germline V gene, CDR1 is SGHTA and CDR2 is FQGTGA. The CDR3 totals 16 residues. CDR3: CASSLTLGSGANVLTF. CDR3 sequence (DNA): TGTGCCAGCAGCTTAACACTAGGGTCTGGGGCCAACGTCCTGACTTTC.

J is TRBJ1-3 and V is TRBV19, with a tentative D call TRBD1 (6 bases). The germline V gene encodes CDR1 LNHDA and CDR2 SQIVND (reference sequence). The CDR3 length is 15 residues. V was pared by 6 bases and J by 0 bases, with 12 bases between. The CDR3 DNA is TGTGCCAGTAGGAGGACAGAAAGCTCTGGAAACACCATATATTTT. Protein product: CASRRTESSGNTIYF.

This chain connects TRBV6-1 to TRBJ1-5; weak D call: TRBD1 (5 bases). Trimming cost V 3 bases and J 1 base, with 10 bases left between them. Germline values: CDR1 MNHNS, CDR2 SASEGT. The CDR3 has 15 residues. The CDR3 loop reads CASSESGMSNQPQHF. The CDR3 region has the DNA TGTGCCAGCAGTGAGTCAGGGATGAGCAATCAGCCCCAGCATTTT.

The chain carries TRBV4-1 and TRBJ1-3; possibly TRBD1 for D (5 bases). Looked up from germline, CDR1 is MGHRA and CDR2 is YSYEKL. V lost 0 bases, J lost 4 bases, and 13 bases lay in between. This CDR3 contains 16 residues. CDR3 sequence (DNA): TGCGCCAGCAGCCAAGATCGGACAAGTCTAGGAAACACCATATATTTT. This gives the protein CASSQDRTSLGNTIYF.

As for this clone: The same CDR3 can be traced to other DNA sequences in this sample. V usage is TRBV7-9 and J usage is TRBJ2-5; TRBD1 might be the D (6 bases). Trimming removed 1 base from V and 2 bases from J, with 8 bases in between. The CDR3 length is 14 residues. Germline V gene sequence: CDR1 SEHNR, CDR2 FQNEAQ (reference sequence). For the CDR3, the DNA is TGTGCCAGCAGCTTAGGGACAGCACAAGAGACCCAGTACTTC. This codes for CASSLGTAQETQYF.

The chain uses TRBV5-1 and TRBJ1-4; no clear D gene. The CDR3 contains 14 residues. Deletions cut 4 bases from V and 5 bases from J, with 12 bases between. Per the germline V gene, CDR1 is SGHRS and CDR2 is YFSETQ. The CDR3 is CASSLRAPNEKLFF. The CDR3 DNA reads TGCGCCAGCAGCCTTCGCGCCCCAAATGAAAAACTGTTTTTT.

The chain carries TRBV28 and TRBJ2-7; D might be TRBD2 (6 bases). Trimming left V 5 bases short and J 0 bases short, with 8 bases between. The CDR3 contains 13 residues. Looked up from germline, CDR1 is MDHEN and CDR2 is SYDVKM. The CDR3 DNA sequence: TGTGCCAGCAGTGCGGGATACTCCTACGAGCAGTACGTC. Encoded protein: CASSAGYSYEQYV.

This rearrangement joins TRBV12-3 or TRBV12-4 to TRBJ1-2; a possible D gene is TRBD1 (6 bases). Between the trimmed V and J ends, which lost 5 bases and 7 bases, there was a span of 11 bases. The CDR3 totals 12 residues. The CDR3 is CASSRTDLGYTF. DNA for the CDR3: TGTGCCAGCAGTCGGACAGACCTTGGCTACACCTTC.

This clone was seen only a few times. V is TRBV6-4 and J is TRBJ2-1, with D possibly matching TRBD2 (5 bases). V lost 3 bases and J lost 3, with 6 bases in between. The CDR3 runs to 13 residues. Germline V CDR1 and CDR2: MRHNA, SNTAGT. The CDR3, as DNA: TGTGCCAGCAGTGAAACTAGCTACAATGAGCAGTTCTTC. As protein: CASSETSYNEQFF.

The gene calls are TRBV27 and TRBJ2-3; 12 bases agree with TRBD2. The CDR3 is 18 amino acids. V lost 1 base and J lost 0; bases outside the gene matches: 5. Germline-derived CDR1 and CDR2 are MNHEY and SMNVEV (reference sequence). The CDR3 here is CASSLFLAGGISTDTQYF. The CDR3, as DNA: TGTGCCAGCAGTTTATTTCTAGCGGGGGGGATTAGCACAGATACGCAGTATTTT.

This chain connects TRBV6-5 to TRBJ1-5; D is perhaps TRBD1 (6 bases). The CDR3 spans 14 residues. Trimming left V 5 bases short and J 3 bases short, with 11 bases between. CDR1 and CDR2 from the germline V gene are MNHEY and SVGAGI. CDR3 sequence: CASSLQGNNQPQHF. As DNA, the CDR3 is TGTGCCAGCAGTCTACAGGGCAACAATCAGCCCCAGCATTTT.

CDR3 residues: CASSTYLTPQGDWETQYF. The CDR3 DNA reads TGTGCCAGCAGCACCTACCTGACTCCTCAAGGGGATTGGGAGACCCAGTACTTC. The chain has TRBV21-1 and TRBJ2-5; the table's D gene call, TRBD1, was not cross checked with the DNA. TRBV21-1 is deemed a pseudogene. The CDR3 sequence is 18 residues long.

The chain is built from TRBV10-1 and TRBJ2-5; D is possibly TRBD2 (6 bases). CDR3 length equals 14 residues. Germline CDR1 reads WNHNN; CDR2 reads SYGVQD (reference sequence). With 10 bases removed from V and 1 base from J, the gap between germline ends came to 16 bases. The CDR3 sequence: CATSPAGPQETQYF. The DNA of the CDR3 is TGCGCCACGTCGCCAGCGGGCCCCCAAGAGACCCAGTACTTC.

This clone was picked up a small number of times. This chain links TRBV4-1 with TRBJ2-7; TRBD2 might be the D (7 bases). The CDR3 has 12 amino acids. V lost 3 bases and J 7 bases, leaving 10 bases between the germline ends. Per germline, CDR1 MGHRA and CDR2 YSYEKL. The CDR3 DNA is TGCGCCAGCAGCCAGAGGGGGGGGGAGCAGTACGTC. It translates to CASSQRGGEQYV.

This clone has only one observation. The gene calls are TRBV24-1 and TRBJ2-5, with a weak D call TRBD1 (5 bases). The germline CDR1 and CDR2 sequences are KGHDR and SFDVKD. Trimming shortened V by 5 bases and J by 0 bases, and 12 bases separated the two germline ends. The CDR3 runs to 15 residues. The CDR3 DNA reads TGTGCCACCAGTGCCCCGTTAGGGGACCAAGAGACCCAGTACTTC. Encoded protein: CATSAPLGDQETQYF.

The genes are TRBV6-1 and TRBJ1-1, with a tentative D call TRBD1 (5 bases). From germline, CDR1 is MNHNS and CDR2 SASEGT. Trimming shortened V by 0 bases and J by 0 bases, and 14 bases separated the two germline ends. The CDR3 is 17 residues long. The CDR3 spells CASSEAIAGILNTEAFF. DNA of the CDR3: TGTGCCAGCAGTGAAGCGATAGCAGGGATATTGAACACTGAAGCTTTCTTT.

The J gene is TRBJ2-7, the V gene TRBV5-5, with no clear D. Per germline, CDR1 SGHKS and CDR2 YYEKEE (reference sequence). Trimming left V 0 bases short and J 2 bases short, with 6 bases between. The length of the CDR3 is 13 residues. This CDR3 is CASSLGGTYEQYF. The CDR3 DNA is TGTGCCAGCAGCTTGGGAGGCACCTACGAGCAGTACTTC.

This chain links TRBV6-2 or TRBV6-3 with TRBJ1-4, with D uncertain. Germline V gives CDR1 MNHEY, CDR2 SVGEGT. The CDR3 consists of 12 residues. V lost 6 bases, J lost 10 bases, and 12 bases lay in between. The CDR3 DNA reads TGTGCCAGCAGCCCAGAGGTGGGAAAACTGTTTTTT. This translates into CASSPEVGKLFF.

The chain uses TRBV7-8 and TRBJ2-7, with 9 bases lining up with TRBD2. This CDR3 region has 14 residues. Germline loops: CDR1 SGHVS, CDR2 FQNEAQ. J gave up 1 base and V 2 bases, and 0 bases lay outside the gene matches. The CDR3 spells CASSLLAGSYEQYV. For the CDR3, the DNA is TGTGCCAGCAGCTTACTAGCGGGGTCCTACGAGCAGTACGTC.

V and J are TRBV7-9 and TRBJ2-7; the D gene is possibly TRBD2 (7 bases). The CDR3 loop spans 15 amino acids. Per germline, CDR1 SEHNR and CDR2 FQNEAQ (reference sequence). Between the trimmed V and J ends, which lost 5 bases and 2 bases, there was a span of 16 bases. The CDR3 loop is CASSKGTGGAYEQYV. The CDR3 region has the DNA TGTGCCAGCAGCAAAGGGACGGGGGGCGCCTACGAGCAGTACGTC.

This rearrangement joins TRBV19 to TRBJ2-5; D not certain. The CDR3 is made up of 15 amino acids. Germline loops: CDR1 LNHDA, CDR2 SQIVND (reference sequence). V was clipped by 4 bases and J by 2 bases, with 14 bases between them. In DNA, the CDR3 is TGTGCCAGTAGTACCGCCCCCGGGTTACAAGAGACCCAGTACTTC. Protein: CASSTAPGLQETQYF.

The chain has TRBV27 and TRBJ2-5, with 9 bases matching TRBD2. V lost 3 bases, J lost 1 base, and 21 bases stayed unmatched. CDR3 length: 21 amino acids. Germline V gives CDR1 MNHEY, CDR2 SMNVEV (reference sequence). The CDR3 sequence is CASSFRPPPRVSGRIQETQYF. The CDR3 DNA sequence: TGTGCCAGCAGTTTTCGCCCCCCGCCGAGGGTTAGCGGGAGAATCCAAGAGACCCAGTACTTC.

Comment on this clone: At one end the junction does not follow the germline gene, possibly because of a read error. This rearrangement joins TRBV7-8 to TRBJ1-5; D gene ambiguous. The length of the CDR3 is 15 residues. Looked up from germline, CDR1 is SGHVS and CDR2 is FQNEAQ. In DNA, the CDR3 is TGTGCCAGCAGCATAGCCGGGTTAAGCAATCAGCCCCAGCATTTT. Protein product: CASSIAGLSNQPQHF.

The CDR3 coding sequence is TGCGCCAGCTGCCCCCCGGGGAACACTGAAGCTTTCTTT. This codes for CASCPPGNTEAFF. The chain is built from TRBV5-1 and TRBJ1-1; D not resolved. The CDR3 has 13 residues. Germline values: CDR1 SGHRS, CDR2 YFSETQ. With 7 bases removed from V and 1 base from J, the gap between germline ends came to 11 bases.

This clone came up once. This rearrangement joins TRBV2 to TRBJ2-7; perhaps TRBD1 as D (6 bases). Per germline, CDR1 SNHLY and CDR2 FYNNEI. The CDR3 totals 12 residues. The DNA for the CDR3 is TGTGCCAGCAGTGCCACCGACAGGCTACAGAGGGTC. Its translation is CASSATDRLQRV.

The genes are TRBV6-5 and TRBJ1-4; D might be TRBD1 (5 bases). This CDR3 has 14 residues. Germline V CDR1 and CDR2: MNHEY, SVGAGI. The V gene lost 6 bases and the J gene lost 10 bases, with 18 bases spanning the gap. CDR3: CASSPSPGIGKLFF. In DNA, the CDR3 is TGTGCCAGCAGCCCCTCCCCAGGGATAGGAAAACTGTTTTTT.

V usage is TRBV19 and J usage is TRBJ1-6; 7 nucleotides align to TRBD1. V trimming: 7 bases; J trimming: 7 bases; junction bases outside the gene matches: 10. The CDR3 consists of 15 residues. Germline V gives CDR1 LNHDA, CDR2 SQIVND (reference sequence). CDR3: CASKFTGQLNSPLHF. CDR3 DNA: TGTGCCAGTAAGTTTACGGGACAGTTAAATTCACCCCTCCACTTT.

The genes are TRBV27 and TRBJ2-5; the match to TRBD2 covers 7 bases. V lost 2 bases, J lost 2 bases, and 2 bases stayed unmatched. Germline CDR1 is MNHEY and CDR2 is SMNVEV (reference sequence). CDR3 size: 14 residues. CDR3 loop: CASSLLGGQETQYF. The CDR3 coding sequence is TGTGCCAGCAGTTTACTGGGGGGGCAAGAGACCCAGTACTTC.

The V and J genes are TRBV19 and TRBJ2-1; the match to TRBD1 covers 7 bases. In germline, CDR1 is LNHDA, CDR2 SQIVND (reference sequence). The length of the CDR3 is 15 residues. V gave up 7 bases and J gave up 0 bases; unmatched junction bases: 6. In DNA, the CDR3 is TGTGCCAGTAACCCTGGGGACAGCTCCTACAATGAGCAGTTCTTC. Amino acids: CASNPGDSSYNEQFF. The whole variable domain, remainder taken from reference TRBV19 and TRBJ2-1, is DGGITQSPKYLFRKEGQNVTLSCEQNLNHDAMYWYRQDPGQGLRLIYYSQIVNDFQKGDIAEGYSVSREKKESFPLTVTSAQKNPTAFYLCASNPGDSSYNEQFFGPGTRLTVL.

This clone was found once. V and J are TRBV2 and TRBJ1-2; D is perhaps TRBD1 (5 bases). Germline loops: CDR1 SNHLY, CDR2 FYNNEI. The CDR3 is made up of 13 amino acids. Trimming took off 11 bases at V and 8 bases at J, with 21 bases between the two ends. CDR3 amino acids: CAVDTPSTGGYTF. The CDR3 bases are TGTGCCGTGGACACCCCCAGTACCGGCGGCTACACCTTC.

CDR3 protein: CASSQLEGQGSRKTQYF. DNA of the CDR3: TGTGCCAGTAGCCAACTGGAAGGACAGGGAAGTCGAAAGACCCAGTACTTC. The chain carries TRBV19 and TRBJ2-5; 8 positions agree with TRBD1. The germline gives CDR1 LNHDA, CDR2 SQIVND (reference sequence). J lost 6 bases, V lost 6 bases, and 18 bases had no gene match. CDR3 size: 17 residues.

CDR3 loop: CASSLLQGDYEQYF. The DNA for the CDR3 is TGTGCCAGCAGTTTATTACAGGGCGACTACGAGCAGTACTTC. The chain recombines TRBV28 with TRBJ2-7, with a weak D call TRBD1 (6 bases). Trimming left V 1 base short and J 3 bases short, with 10 bases between. The CDR3 is 14 residues long. Germline values: CDR1 MDHEN, CDR2 SYDVKM.